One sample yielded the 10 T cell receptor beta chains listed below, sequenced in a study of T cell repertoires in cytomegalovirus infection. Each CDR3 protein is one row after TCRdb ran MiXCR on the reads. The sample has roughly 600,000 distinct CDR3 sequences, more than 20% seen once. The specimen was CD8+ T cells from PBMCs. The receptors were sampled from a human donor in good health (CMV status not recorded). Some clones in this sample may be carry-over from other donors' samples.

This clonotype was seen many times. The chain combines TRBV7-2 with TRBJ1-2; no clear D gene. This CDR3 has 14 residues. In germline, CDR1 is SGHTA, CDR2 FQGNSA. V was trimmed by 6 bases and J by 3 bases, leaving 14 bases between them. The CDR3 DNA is TGTGCCAGCAGTGACTACGAGGAGTACTATGGCTACACCTTC. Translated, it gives CASSDYEEYYGYTF. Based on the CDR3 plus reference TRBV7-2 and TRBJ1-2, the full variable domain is GAGVSQSPSNKVTEKGKDVELRCDPISGHTALYWYRQSLGQGLEFLIYFQGNSAPDKSGLPSDRFSAERTGGSVSTLTIQRTQQEDSAVYLCASSDYEEYYGYTFGSGTRLTVV.

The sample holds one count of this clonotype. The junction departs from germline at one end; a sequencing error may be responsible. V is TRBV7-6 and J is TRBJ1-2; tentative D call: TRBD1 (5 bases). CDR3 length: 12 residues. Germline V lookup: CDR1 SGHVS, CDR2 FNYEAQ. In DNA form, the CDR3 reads TGTGTCAGCAGCTTCAGGAGGGACGGCTACACCTTC. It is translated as CVSSFRRDGYTF. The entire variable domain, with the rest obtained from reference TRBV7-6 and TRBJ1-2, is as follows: GAGVSQSPRYKVTKRGQDVALRCDPISGHVSLYWYRQALGQGPEFLTYFNYEAQQDKSGLPNDRFSAERPEGSISTLTIQRTEQRDSAMYRCVSSFRRDGYTFGSGTRLTVV.

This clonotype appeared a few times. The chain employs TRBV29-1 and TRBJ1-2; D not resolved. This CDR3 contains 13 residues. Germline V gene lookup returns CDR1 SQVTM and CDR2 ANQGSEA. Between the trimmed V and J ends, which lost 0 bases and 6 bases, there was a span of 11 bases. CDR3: CSVEDGQKNGYTF. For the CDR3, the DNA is TGCAGCGTTGAAGACGGGCAGAAAAATGGCTACACCTTC.

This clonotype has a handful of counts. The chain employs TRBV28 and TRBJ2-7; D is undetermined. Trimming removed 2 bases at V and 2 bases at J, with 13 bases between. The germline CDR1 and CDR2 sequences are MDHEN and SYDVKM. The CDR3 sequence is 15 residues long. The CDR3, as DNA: TGTGCCAGCAGTTTAGAAGGTTCTCCTACCTACGAGCAGTACGTC. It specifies CASSLEGSPTYEQYV.

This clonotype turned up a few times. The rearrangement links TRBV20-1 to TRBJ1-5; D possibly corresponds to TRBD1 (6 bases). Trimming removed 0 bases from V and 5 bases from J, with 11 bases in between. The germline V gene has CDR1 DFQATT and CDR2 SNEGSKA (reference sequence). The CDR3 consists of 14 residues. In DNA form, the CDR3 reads TGCAGTGCTAGAGATCTGACAGGAGATCAGCCCCAGCATTTT. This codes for CSARDLTGDQPQHF.

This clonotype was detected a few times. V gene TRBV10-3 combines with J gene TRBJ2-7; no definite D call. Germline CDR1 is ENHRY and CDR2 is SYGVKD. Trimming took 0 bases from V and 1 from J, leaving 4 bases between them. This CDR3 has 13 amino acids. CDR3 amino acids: CAISESISYEQYF. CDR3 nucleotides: TGTGCCATCAGTGAGTCGATATCCTACGAGCAGTACTTC.

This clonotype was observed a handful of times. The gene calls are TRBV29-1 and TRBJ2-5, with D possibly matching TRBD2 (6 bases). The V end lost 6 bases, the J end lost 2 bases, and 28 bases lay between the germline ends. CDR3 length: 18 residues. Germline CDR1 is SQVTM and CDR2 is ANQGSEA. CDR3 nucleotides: TGCAGCGTGAGGGCCCGGAGCGCCGGGACGGCGGGACAAGAGACCCAGTACTTC. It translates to CSVRARSAGTAGQETQYF.

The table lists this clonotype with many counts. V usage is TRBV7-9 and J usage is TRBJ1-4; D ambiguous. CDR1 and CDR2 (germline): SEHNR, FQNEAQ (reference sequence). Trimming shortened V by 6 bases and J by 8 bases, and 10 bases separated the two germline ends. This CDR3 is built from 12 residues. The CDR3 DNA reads TGTGCCAGCAGTAGCGAGCCGGAAAAACTGTTTTTT. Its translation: CASSSEPEKLFF.

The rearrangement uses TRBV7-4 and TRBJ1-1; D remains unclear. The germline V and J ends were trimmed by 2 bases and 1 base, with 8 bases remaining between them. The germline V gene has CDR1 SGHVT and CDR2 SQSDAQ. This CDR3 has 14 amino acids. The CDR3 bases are TGTGCCAGCAGCTTACCACAGCCGAACACTGAAGCTTTCTTT. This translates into CASSLPQPNTEAFF.

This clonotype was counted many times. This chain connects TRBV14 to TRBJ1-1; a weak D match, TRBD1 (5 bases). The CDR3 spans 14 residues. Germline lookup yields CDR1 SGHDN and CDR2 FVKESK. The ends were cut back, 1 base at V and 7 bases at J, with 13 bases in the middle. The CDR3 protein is CASSQGGTVYEAFF. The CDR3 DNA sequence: TGTGCCAGCAGCCAAGGTGGGACTGTGTATGAAGCTTTCTTT.